Following are 30 T cell receptor beta chains from one sample sequenced in a study of long-term antiretroviral therapy in people with HIV. At survey level, the immunoSEQ assay was run in its v3.0 version. Repertoires were generated with immunoSEQ multiplex PCR, while TCRdb's copy carries only in-frame clones and drops some. The sample has 31,000 or so clones; roughly nine tenths are singletons. The sequencing used unsorted PBMCs, collected roughly 5 years before starting antiretroviral therapy. The receptors shown here come from a man aged 50 to 59 with HIV.

The V call is TRBV5-1, the J call TRBJ1-5; TRBD1 is a possible D gene (5 bases). V was trimmed by 0 bases and J by 7 bases, leaving 8 bases between them. Germline CDR1 reads SGHRS; CDR2 reads YFSETQ. This CDR3 spans 13 amino acids. This CDR3 is CASSLEGVQPQHF. DNA for the CDR3: TGCGCCAGCAGCTTGGAAGGGGTCCAGCCCCAGCATTTT.

The chain couples TRBV5-1 to TRBJ2-3, with 8 bases fitting TRBD2. Trimming took 4 bases from V and 0 from J; bases not matched to a gene: 4. There are 15 residues in the CDR3. The germline CDR1 and CDR2 sequences are SGHRS and YFSETQ. In DNA form, the CDR3 reads TGCGCCAGCAGCCTTAGCGGGATTAGCACAGATACGCAGTATTTT. Translated, it gives CASSLSGISTDTQYF.

The rearrangement uses TRBV6-1 and TRBJ1-2; 7 nucleotides match TRBD1. With 6 bases clipped from V and 4 bases from J, the junction kept 5 bases outside the gene matches. Germline-derived CDR1 and CDR2 are MNHNS and SASEGT. This CDR3 contains 13 residues. This CDR3 is CASRRTGPYGYTF. The CDR3 DNA reads TGTGCCAGCAGAAGGACAGGACCCTATGGCTACACCTTC.

The chain carries TRBV7-3 and TRBJ2-2; D perhaps matches TRBD1 (6 bases). The V and J ends lost 0 bases and 4 bases respectively, with 12 bases between them. Germline assignment: CDR1 SGHTA and CDR2 FQGTGA. The CDR3 runs to 16 residues. The CDR3 coding sequence is TGTGCCAGCAGCTTAACGCTAGGGGGACGCACCGGGGAGCTGTTTTTT. Protein product: CASSLTLGGRTGELFF.

V gene TRBV5-1 combines with J gene TRBJ2-3; no clear D gene. This CDR3 has 17 amino acids. Germline loops: CDR1 SGHRS, CDR2 YFSETQ. V lost 4 bases and J lost 4, with 22 bases in between. CDR3 sequence reads: CASSPPGVLGFADTQYF. DNA for the CDR3: TGCGCCAGCAGCCCCCCTGGGGTCTTGGGGTTTGCAGATACGCAGTATTTT.

The chain joins TRBV5-5 to TRBJ2-7, with 8 bases lining up with TRBD2. Germline trimming cut 5 bases from V and 3 bases from J; bases unmatched to any gene: 16. Germline CDR1 reads SGHKS; CDR2 reads YYEKEE (reference sequence). The CDR3 length is 17 residues. CDR3 amino acids: CASSSTQSRGGFYEQYF. DNA for the CDR3: TGTGCCAGCAGTTCAACCCAATCTCGGGGGGGCTTCTACGAGCAGTACTTC.

The J gene is TRBJ2-7, the V gene TRBV7-2, with D perhaps matching TRBD2 (5 bases). The V end was cut by 6 bases, the J end by 2 bases, with 11 bases between. The CDR3 runs to 13 residues. Germline CDR1 SGHTA, CDR2 FQGNSA. The CDR3 DNA follows: TGTGCCAGCAGTATCGGGGTCCCCTACGAGCAGTACTTC. Translation gives CASSIGVPYEQYF.

V gene TRBV28 combines with J gene TRBJ1-3; D gene ambiguous. Germline CDR1 reads MDHEN; CDR2 reads SYDVKM. Between the trimmed V and J ends, which lost 6 bases and 4 bases, there was a span of 13 bases. CDR3 size: 14 residues. CDR3 coding DNA: TGTGCCAGCAGCGGGCCTCTGAGCGGAAACACCATATATTTT. Protein product: CASSGPLSGNTIYF.

The V and J genes are TRBV28 and TRBJ1-1, with unresolved D. The germline gives CDR1 MDHEN, CDR2 SYDVKM. V lost 5 bases to trimming and J lost 0 bases, with 7 bases between them. The CDR3 spans 13 residues. The CDR3 protein is CASSLGMNTEAFF. The CDR3 DNA sequence: TGTGCCAGCAGTCTAGGCATGAACACTGAAGCTTTCTTT.

The chain joins TRBV30 to TRBJ2-1, with D unresolved. The germline V gene encodes CDR1 GTSNPN and CDR2 SVGIG (reference sequence). The CDR3 length is 12 residues. The ends were cut back, 3 bases at V and 2 bases at J, with 5 bases in the middle. The CDR3 sequence is CAWRVPYNEQFF. The CDR3 DNA follows: TGTGCCTGGAGAGTTCCCTACAATGAGCAGTTCTTC. The full variable domain, rest sourced from reference TRBV30 and TRBJ2-1, is SQTIHQWPATLVQPVGSPLSLECTVEGTSNPNLYWYRQAAGRGLQLLFYSVGIGQISSEVPQNLSASRPQDRQFILSSKKLLLSDSGFYLCAWRVPYNEQFFGPGTRLTVL.

In this sample, this clone is medium-sized. This chain joins TRBV2 and TRBJ2-3; D uncertain. The V end lost 3 bases, the J end lost 2 bases, and 12 bases lay between the germline ends. The germline gives CDR1 SNHLY, CDR2 FYNNEI. The CDR3 contains 15 residues. The CDR3 DNA reads as TGTGCCAGCAGTGACGAGGATGGTCTCACAGATACGCAGTATTTT. Protein product: CASSDEDGLTDTQYF.

V usage is TRBV5-4 and J usage is TRBJ1-1; no clear D gene. The CDR3 covers 13 residues. With 4 bases removed from V and 5 bases from J, the gap between germline ends came to 12 bases. Germline assignment: CDR1 SGHNT and CDR2 YYREEE (reference sequence). The CDR3 is CASSPPDGTEAFF. Written as DNA, the CDR3 is TGTGCCAGCAGCCCCCCCGACGGAACTGAAGCTTTCTTT. Full variable domain (missing parts from reference TRBV5-4 and TRBJ1-1): ETGVTQSPTHLIKTRGQQVTLRCSSQSGHNTVSWYQQALGQGPQFIFQYYREEENGRGNFPPRFSGLQFPNYSSELNVNALELDDSALYLCASSPPDGTEAFFGQGTRLTVV.

The V call is TRBV7-3, the J call TRBJ2-7; 9 bases map to TRBD1. With 1 base clipped from V and 6 bases from J, the junction kept 7 bases outside the gene matches. Germline V gene sequence: CDR1 SGHTA, CDR2 FQGTGA. This CDR3 has 15 residues. In DNA, the CDR3 is TGTGCCAGCAGCTTAAACGCCGGGACAGGGTTCGAGCAGTACTTC. Translation: CASSLNAGTGFEQYF.

The chain employs TRBV5-4 and TRBJ2-1; 10 bases match TRBD2. The CDR3 sequence is 15 residues long. Germline V gene lookup returns CDR1 SGHNT and CDR2 YYREEE (reference sequence). V shed 2 bases, J shed 7 bases, and the junction held 6 bases outside the gene matches. The DNA of the CDR3 is TGTGCCAGCAGCTTTAAAGCGGGGGGGTTTAATGAGCAGTTCTTC. It specifies CASSFKAGGFNEQFF. The variable domain in full, completed from reference TRBV5-4 and TRBJ2-1, reads ETGVTQSPTHLIKTRGQQVTLRCSSQSGHNTVSWYQQALGQGPQFIFQYYREEENGRGNFPPRFSGLQFPNYSSELNVNALELDDSALYLCASSFKAGGFNEQFFGPGTRLTVL.

The chain uses TRBV28 and TRBJ1-4; 7 positions match TRBD1. V lost 6 bases and J lost 7; bases outside the gene matches: 11. There are 15 residues in the CDR3. CDR1 is MDHEN, CDR2 SYDVKM, per germline. The CDR3 bases are TGTGCCAGCAGCCCCCGAGGGGGCATTAGTGAAAAACTGTTTTTT. This sequence encodes CASSPRGGISEKLFF.

The chain joins TRBV7-8 to TRBJ1-5; tentative D call: TRBD1 (5 bases). The germline V gene encodes CDR1 SGHVS and CDR2 FQNEAQ. V lost 5 bases and J 7 bases, leaving 12 bases between the germline ends. This CDR3 is 13 amino acids long. The chain's CDR3 is CASSGVRGQPQHF. The CDR3 nucleotides read TGTGCCAGCAGCGGGGTACGGGGGCAGCCCCAGCATTTT.

The chain uses TRBV6-6 and TRBJ2-3; 10 bases agree with TRBD2. Trimming took 5 bases from V and 4 from J; bases not matched to a gene: 6. Germline CDR1 reads MNHNY; CDR2 reads SVGAGI (reference sequence). The CDR3 contains 15 residues. The CDR3 sequence is CASSGQRGGADTQYF. The DNA of the CDR3 is TGTGCCAGCAGTGGGCAGCGGGGGGGCGCAGATACGCAGTATTTT.

V gene TRBV7-8 combines with J gene TRBJ2-7; possibly TRBD1 for D (5 bases). Germline V gene sequence: CDR1 SGHVS, CDR2 FQNEAQ. V was pared by 0 bases and J by 5 bases, with 11 bases between. The CDR3 runs to 14 residues. CDR3 residues: CASSLASLGHEQYF. The CDR3 nucleotides read TGTGCCAGCAGCTTAGCCAGCCTGGGGCACGAGCAGTACTTC. Combining the CDR3 with reference TRBV7-8 and TRBJ2-7 gives the whole variable domain GAGVSQSPRYKVAKRGQDVALRCDPISGHVSLFWYQQALGQGPEFLTYFQNEAQLDKSGLPSDRFFAERPEGSVSTLKIQRTQQEDSAVYLCASSLASLGHEQYFGPGTRLTVT.

This clone came up a few times. This rearrangement joins TRBV9 to TRBJ2-3, with TRBD2 identical over 12 bases. CDR1 is SGDLS, CDR2 YYNGEE, per germline. Trimming removed 0 bases from V and 6 bases from J; junction bases left unmatched: 5. The CDR3 has 16 residues. The CDR3 here is CASSVGTSGGMDTQYF. CDR3 sequence (DNA): TGTGCCAGCAGCGTAGGTACTAGCGGGGGGATGGATACGCAGTATTTT.

The J gene is TRBJ2-3, the V gene TRBV4-2, with 7 bases lining up with TRBD1. The CDR3 is 15 amino acids. CDR1 LGHNA and CDR2 YNFKEQ come from the germline V gene. Trimming removed 6 bases from V and 2 bases from J; junction bases left unmatched: 8. As DNA, the CDR3 is TGTGCCAGCAGAGAAGTGGACAGGAACACAGATACGCAGTATTTT. This gives the protein CASREVDRNTDTQYF.

This clone showed up just a few times. The V and J genes are TRBV6-1 and TRBJ2-7; TRBD1 aligns across 8 bases. The CDR3 totals 14 residues. Trimming cost V 6 bases and J 0 bases; bases outside gene matches: 4. Germline V gene sequence: CDR1 MNHNS, CDR2 SASEGT. The CDR3 DNA follows: TGTGCCAGCAGGAGGGACAGGCGCTCCTACGAGCAGTACTTC. Protein sequence: CASRRDRRSYEQYF.

The sample holds one count of this clone. The chain employs TRBV5-1 and TRBJ1-2; D might be TRBD1 (6 bases). V lost 3 bases and J 2 bases, leaving 14 bases between the germline ends. The CDR3 loop spans 15 amino acids. Germline V gene data show CDR1 as SGHRS and CDR2 as YFSETQ. The CDR3 DNA is TGCGCCAGCAGCTCGGGGGACATGCGAAACTATGGCTACACCTTC. Encoded protein: CASSSGDMRNYGYTF.

The chain employs TRBV10-3 and TRBJ2-5, with 7 bases matching TRBD1. V trimming: 3 bases; J trimming: 1 base; junction bases outside the gene matches: 2. CDR1 is ENHRY and CDR2 is SYGVKD in the germline V gene. The CDR3 has 14 amino acids. The CDR3 sequence: CAISEGGSQETQYF. CDR3 DNA sequence: TGTGCCATCAGTGAAGGGGGCAGCCAAGAGACCCAGTACTTC.

The chain has TRBV10-2 and TRBJ2-2; D may match TRBD1 or TRBD2 (5 bases each). Trimming took 6 bases from V and 4 from J, leaving 21 bases between them. This CDR3 spans 17 amino acids. Germline assignment: CDR1 WSHSY and CDR2 SAAADI. This chain's CDR3 is CASRALGTWEGTGELFF. The CDR3 DNA reads as TGCGCCAGCAGGGCCCTCGGGACGTGGGAAGGCACCGGGGAGCTGTTTTTT.

This clone was detected only once. The genes are TRBV2 and TRBJ2-1; perhaps TRBD1 as D (6 bases). V lost 2 bases, J lost 4 bases, and 18 bases lay in between. This CDR3 is built from 17 residues. Germline V gene sequence: CDR1 SNHLY, CDR2 FYNNEI. For the CDR3, the DNA is TGTGCCAGCAGTGAACTTTCCGTTGCAGGGACATACAATGAGCAGTTCTTC. Translation gives CASSELSVAGTYNEQFF.

This chain joins TRBV7-2 and TRBJ1-6, with unresolved D. The V and J ends lost 1 base and 5 bases respectively, with 12 bases between them. This CDR3 region has 16 residues. Germline values: CDR1 SGHTA, CDR2 FQGNSA. The CDR3 DNA reads TGTGCCAGCAGCTTAGTTTCAGTGGCCAATAATTCACCCCTCCACTTT. Translation gives CASSLVSVANNSPLHF.

The rearrangement links TRBV1 to TRBJ2-1; TRBD2, the D gene given by the table, was not confirmed from the DNA. TRBV1 is a listed pseudogene. There are 10 residues in the CDR3. CDR3 nucleotide sequence: TGCCGGGTGTCCCACAATGAGCAGTTCTTC. Encoded protein: CRVSHNEQFF.

The V gene is TRBV16, the J gene TRBJ1-2; 9 positions agree with TRBD1. V trimming: 4 bases; J trimming: 7 bases; junction bases outside the gene matches: 7. The CDR3 length is 14 residues. CDR1 and CDR2 from the germline V gene are KGHSY and FQNENV. The CDR3 nucleotides are TGTGCCAGCAGCCTCCGGGACAGGGCCAGTGGCTACACCTTC. As protein: CASSLRDRASGYTF.

The chain carries TRBV5-1 and TRBJ2-1, with 7 bases identical to TRBD1. The CDR3 is 15 amino acids. The V and J ends lost 3 bases and 2 bases, in that order; junction bases with no gene match: 5. Germline V gene lookup returns CDR1 SGHRS and CDR2 YFSETQ. The CDR3 DNA reads as TGCGCCAGCAGCTACGGGACAGCCACCTACAATGAGCAGTTCTTC. Protein: CASSYGTATYNEQFF.

The gene calls are TRBV19 and TRBJ1-6, with 12 positions matching TRBD1. Looked up from germline, CDR1 is LNHDA and CDR2 is SQIVND (reference sequence). After removal of 6 bases from V and 14 bases from J, the junction contained 8 bases not matched to a gene. The CDR3 has 14 residues. The CDR3 is CASRYRDRGRTLHF. DNA of the CDR3: TGTGCCAGTAGATACCGGGACAGGGGGCGAACCCTCCACTTT. The entire variable domain, with the rest obtained from reference TRBV19 and TRBJ1-6, is as follows: DGGITQSPKYLFRKEGQNVTLSCEQNLNHDAMYWYRQDPGQGLRLIYYSQIVNDFQKGDIAEGYSVSREKKESFPLTVTSAQKNPTAFYLCASRYRDRGRTLHFGNGTRLTVT.